This section outlines one T cell receptor beta chain sequence together with its context. This sample was included in a study of blood T cell repertoires in COVID-19. Across the whole study: COVID-19 samples from acute and convalescent phases originated in the United States, Italy and Spain. T cells, B-cell-depleted T cells, or PBMCs supplied cDNA or gDNA.

Trimming cost V 2 bases and J 5 bases; bases outside gene matches: 8. Germline lookup yields CDR1 LGHDT and CDR2 YNNKEL (reference sequence). The length of the CDR3 is 16 residues. The authors' processing: Estimation of nucleated cell counts was performed using reference gene primer amplification. Data came from immunoSEQ multiplex PCR; TCRdb stores just in-frame clones and leaves some out. V and J calls and clone size come straight from that table; D and trimming were deduced from the DNA. Here the sample spans over 95,000 clones, 81% being singletons. This chain connects TRBV3-1 (or the pseudogene TRBV3-2) to TRBJ1-1; 10 nucleotides line up with TRBD1. Sequencing used peripheral blood. This clonotype was sampled from a human donor in a cohort sampled during active COVID-19. In DNA, the CDR3 is TGTGCCAGCAGCCAAACCGGGACAGGGGCGATTACTGAAGCTTTCTTT. Translation: CASSQTGTGAITEAFF.